The 20 T cell receptor beta chains in this list originate from one sample, sequenced in a study of T cell repertoires in cytomegalovirus infection (dated by TCRdb to between 2018 and 2021). The sequencer was an Illumina HiSeq 1500. TCRdb cleaned the public reads at Q25 with fastp, built clones with MiXCR and kept in-frame beta chains. CDR3 protein sequences are deduplicated, and each keeps its most common genes and DNA. This sample holds 310,000 or so distinct CDR3 sequences; around 10% were observed only once. Of the sample, around 2.5% falls within the top ten clones. Material: PBMCs. The source is a human donor in good health (CMV status not recorded). Some clones in this sample may be carry-over from other donors' samples.

Worth noting for this clonotype: This could be a read error, since a much larger clone is one nucleotide away. The chain couples TRBV12-3 or TRBV12-4 to TRBJ1-1; D perhaps matches TRBD1 (5 bases). This CDR3 contains 14 residues. The CDR3 region has the DNA TGTACCAGCAGTACACAGGCGGCGGTCACTGAAGCTTTCTTT. Translating it yields CTSSTQAAVTEAFF.

In its sample, this clonotype was seen many times. CDR3 DNA: TGTGCCAGCAATCCGCAGGCTGCGGGAGATACGCAGTATTTT. Translating gives CASNPQAAGDTQYF. This chain connects TRBV28 to TRBJ2-3, with a possible D match to TRBD2 (5 bases). This CDR3 region has 14 residues. Germline assignment: CDR1 MDHEN and CDR2 SYDVKM. Trimming took 7 bases from V and 5 from J, leaving 16 bases between them.

This clonotype was seen many times. The V gene is TRBV7-2, the J gene TRBJ1-5, with TRBD1 as a possible D gene (5 bases). The germline V and J ends were trimmed by 5 bases and 5 bases, with 16 bases remaining between them. The germline V gene has CDR1 SGHTA and CDR2 FQGNSA. The CDR3 sequence is 15 residues long. CDR3 in amino acids: CASSPTGGIYQPQHF. CDR3 coding DNA: TGTGCCAGCAGCCCAACGGGGGGGATTTATCAGCCCCAGCATTTT. The variable domain in full, completed from reference TRBV7-2 and TRBJ1-5, reads GAGVSQSPSNKVTEKGKDVELRCDPISGHTALYWYRQSLGQGLEFLIYFQGNSAPDKSGLPSDRFSAERTGGSVSTLTIQRTQQEDSAVYLCASSPTGGIYQPQHFGDGTRLSIL.

In this sample, this clonotype turned up many times. The chain combines TRBV20-1 with TRBJ2-3; 7 bases match TRBD1. CDR1 is DFQATT, CDR2 SNEGSKA, per germline (reference sequence). V dropped 4 bases and J dropped 2; count of bases not matched to a gene: 3. The CDR3 length is 13 residues. The CDR3 bases are TGCAGTGCTATTAGGGGGCCCACAGATACGCAGTATTTT. It yields the protein CSAIRGPTDTQYF.

The table lists this clonotype with many counts. The CDR3 DNA reads TGTGCCAGCAGTCAAATCGGGAATTCACCCCTCCACTTT. Protein: CASSQIGNSPLHF. The chain uses TRBV6-2 or TRBV6-3 and TRBJ1-6; D is unresolved. CDR3 size: 13 residues. V gave up 5 bases and J gave up 7 bases, with 9 bases separating them. In germline, CDR1 is MNHEY, CDR2 SVGEGT.

This clonotype came up many times. This sequence joins TRBV7-2 and TRBJ2-1, with D possibly matching TRBD2 (6 bases). The germline CDR1 and CDR2 sequences are SGHTA and FQGNSA. Trimming pared 7 bases from V and 9 bases from J, leaving 22 bases between. The CDR3 covers 15 residues. CDR3 coding DNA: TGTGCCAGCACTCCCGGAGGGTTCAGTAGGATTGAGCAGTTCTTC. Its translation is CASTPGGFSRIEQFF.

The chain joins TRBV20-1 to TRBJ1-2; 11 bases agree with TRBD1. With V trimmed by 7 bases and J by 6 bases, 10 bases remained unmatched. This CDR3 spans 14 amino acids. Germline-derived CDR1 and CDR2 are DFQATT and SNEGSKA (reference sequence). CDR3 sequence reads: CSGGQGANTNGYTF. CDR3 nucleotides: TGCAGTGGTGGACAGGGGGCTAACACGAATGGCTACACCTTC.

This clonotype was counted at least ten times. The chain links TRBV27 to TRBJ1-5; 8 nucleotides agree with TRBD1. Germline CDR1 and CDR2: MNHEY and SMNVEV (reference sequence). Trimming cost V 5 bases and J 4 bases; bases outside gene matches: 4. The CDR3 consists of 14 residues. CDR3 residues: CASSPRGPNQPQHF. The CDR3, as DNA: TGTGCCAGCAGTCCCAGGGGGCCAAATCAGCCCCAGCATTTT.

The chain combines TRBV2 with TRBJ2-4; D ambiguous. Germline assignment: CDR1 SNHLY and CDR2 FYNNEI. The CDR3 runs to 13 residues. The V end was cut by 7 bases, the J end by 2 bases, with 9 bases between. The CDR3, as DNA: TGTGCCAGCACCTTGGAGACCAAAAACATTCAGTACTTC. Translating it yields CASTLETKNIQYF.

Ten or more counts support this clonotype. The chain links TRBV5-1 to TRBJ1-2; D gene unclear. V gave up 4 bases and J gave up 4 bases, with 8 bases separating them. The germline CDR1 and CDR2 sequences are SGHRS and YFSETQ. The CDR3 has 12 residues. The CDR3 DNA follows: TGCGCCAGCAGCCCCTCGGTCTATGGCTACACCTTC. This gives the protein CASSPSVYGYTF.

This clonotype was detected many times. The V and J genes are TRBV19 and TRBJ1-5; TRBD1 matches at 7 bases. With V trimmed by 4 bases and J by 3 bases, 12 bases remained unmatched. Germline CDR1 and CDR2: LNHDA and SQIVND (reference sequence). The CDR3 runs 17 residues. CDR3 in amino acids: CASSNTRRGGYNQPQHF. In DNA form, the CDR3 reads TGTGCCAGTAGTAATACCCGAAGAGGGGGCTACAATCAGCCCCAGCATTTT. Variable domain in full (rest from reference TRBV19 and TRBJ1-5): DGGITQSPKYLFRKEGQNVTLSCEQNLNHDAMYWYRQDPGQGLRLIYYSQIVNDFQKGDIAEGYSVSREKKESFPLTVTSAQKNPTAFYLCASSNTRRGGYNQPQHFGDGTRLSIL.

This clonotype was found many times. The rearrangement uses TRBV2 and TRBJ1-1; D perhaps matches TRBD1 (5 bases). With 8 bases removed from V and 3 bases from J, the gap between germline ends came to 13 bases. CDR3 size: 13 residues. Germline V CDR1 and CDR2: SNHLY, FYNNEI. CDR3 in DNA: TGTGCCAGCGGGGACGGGGCGGACACTGAAGCTTTCTTT. This sequence encodes CASGDGADTEAFF.

Only a few counts were recorded for this clonotype. The chain joins TRBV5-6 to TRBJ2-4, with D unresolved. With 0 bases removed from V and 0 bases from J, the gap between germline ends came to 10 bases. The CDR3 is 16 residues long. The germline V gene encodes CDR1 SGHDT and CDR2 YYEEEE. The chain's CDR3 is CASSLDVLIAKNIQYF. The CDR3 coding sequence is TGTGCCAGCAGCTTGGATGTACTAATAGCCAAAAACATTCAGTACTTC.

This clonotype was recorded many times. The genes are TRBV7-3 and TRBJ2-2; 9 bases match TRBD2. J was trimmed by 5 bases and V by 5 bases; bases with no gene match: 9. In germline, CDR1 is SGHTA, CDR2 FQGTGA. The CDR3 sequence is 16 residues long. CDR3 in DNA: TGTGCCAGCAGCCCCCGGGTAGCGGGGGAAACCGGGGAGCTGTTTTTT. Protein: CASSPRVAGETGELFF.

With regard to this clonotype: This may be a read error, as it is one base from a much larger clone. V is TRBV28 and J is TRBJ2-7; TRBD1 matches 11 bases. V was pared by 6 bases and J by 6 bases, with 7 bases of the junction left unmatched. Germline CDR1 reads MDHEN; CDR2 reads SYDVKM. This CDR3 has 14 amino acids. The CDR3 DNA reads TGTGCCAGCAGGCGCTGGGACAGGGGGTTCGAGCAGTACGTC. Protein sequence: CASRRWDRGFEQYV.

This clonotype has only a few counts. The chain carries TRBV29-1 and TRBJ2-1; D is perhaps TRBD1 or TRBD2 (5 bases each). CDR3 length: 11 amino acids. Trimming pared 7 bases from V and 7 bases from J, leaving 11 bases between. The germline gives CDR1 SQVTM, CDR2 ANQGSEA. The CDR3 bases are TGCAGCGGGGGGAAGGATAATGAGCAGTTCTTC. This translates into CSGGKDNEQFF.

The sample holds many counts of this clonotype. The chain joins TRBV6-1 to TRBJ2-1; D tentatively reads TRBD1 or TRBD2 (7 bases each). The CDR3 length is 15 residues. Germline-derived CDR1 and CDR2 are MNHNS and SASEGT. V dropped 2 bases and J dropped 8 bases, with 16 bases sitting between them. Here the CDR3 DNA reads TGTGCCAGCAGTGAATATCAGGGAGGGGGCGATGAGCAGTTCTTC. It specifies CASSEYQGGGDEQFF.

CDR3 DNA: TGCAGCGTTCTGAGCTTAAGGCGGGACAGCTCATACGAGCAGTACTTC. It yields the protein CSVLSLRRDSSYEQYF. This chain joins TRBV29-1 and TRBJ2-7, with D possibly matching TRBD1 (7 bases). Trimming took 5 bases from V and 4 from J, leaving 24 bases between them. The germline CDR1 and CDR2 sequences are SQVTM and ANQGSEA. The CDR3 contains 16 residues.

This clonotype was picked up many times. J is TRBJ2-5 and V is TRBV10-3, with 14 bases identical to TRBD2. Unmatched junction bases numbered 3, after V lost 7 bases and J lost 2 bases. CDR1 and CDR2 from the germline V gene are ENHRY and SYGVKD. The CDR3 covers 15 residues. For the CDR3, the DNA is TGTGCCATCACCGGACTAGCGGGGGGTCAAGAGACCCAGTACTTC. Amino acids: CAITGLAGGQETQYF.

The genes are TRBV29-1 and TRBJ2-1, with unresolved D. Trimming took 4 bases from V and 5 from J, leaving 9 bases between them. This CDR3 has 12 amino acids. From germline, CDR1 is SQVTM and CDR2 ANQGSEA. CDR3 amino acids: CSVGQPNNEQFF. The CDR3 DNA reads as TGCAGCGTTGGGCAGCCCAACAATGAGCAGTTCTTC.